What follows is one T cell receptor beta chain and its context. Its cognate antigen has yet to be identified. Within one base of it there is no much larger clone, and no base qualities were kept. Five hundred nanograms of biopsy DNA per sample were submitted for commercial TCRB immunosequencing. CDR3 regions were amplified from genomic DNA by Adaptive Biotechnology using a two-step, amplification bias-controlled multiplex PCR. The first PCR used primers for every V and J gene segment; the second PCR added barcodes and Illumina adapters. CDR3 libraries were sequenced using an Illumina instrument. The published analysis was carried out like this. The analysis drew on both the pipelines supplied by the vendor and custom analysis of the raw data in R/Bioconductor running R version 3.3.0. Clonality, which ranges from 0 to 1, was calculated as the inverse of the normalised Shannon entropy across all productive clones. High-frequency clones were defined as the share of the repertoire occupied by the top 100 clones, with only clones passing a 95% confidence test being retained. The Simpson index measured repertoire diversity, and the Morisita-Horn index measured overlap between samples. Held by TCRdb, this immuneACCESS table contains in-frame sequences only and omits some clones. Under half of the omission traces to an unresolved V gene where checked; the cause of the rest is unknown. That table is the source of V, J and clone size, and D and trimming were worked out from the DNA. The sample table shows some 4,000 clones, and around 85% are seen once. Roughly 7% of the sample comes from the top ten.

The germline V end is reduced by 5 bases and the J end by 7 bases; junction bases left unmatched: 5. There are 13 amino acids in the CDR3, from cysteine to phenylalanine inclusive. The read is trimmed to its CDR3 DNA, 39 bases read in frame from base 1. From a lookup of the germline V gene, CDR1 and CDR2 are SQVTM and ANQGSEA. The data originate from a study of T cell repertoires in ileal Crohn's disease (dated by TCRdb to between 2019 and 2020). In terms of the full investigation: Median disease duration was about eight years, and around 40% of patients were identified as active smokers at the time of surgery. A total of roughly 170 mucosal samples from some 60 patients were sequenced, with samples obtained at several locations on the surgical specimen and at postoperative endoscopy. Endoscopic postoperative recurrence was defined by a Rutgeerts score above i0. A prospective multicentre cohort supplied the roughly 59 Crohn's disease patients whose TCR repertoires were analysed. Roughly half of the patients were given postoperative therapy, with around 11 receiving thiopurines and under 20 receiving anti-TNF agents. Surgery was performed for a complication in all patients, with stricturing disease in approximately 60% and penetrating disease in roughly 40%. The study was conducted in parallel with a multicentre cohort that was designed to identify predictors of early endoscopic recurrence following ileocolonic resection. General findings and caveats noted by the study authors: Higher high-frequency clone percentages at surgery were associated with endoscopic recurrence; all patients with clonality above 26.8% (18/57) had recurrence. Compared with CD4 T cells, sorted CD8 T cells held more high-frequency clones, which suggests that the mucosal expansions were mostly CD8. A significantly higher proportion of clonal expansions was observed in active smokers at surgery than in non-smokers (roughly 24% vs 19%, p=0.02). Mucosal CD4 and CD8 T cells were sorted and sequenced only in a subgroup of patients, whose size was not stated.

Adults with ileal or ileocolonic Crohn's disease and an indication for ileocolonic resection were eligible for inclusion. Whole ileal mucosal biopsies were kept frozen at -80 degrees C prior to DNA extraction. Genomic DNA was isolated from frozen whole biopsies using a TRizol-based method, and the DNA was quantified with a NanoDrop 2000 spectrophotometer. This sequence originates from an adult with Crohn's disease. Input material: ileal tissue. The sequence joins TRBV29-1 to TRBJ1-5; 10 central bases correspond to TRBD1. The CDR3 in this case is CSVSGTGDQPQHF. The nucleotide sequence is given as TGCAGCGTTTCCGGGACAGGGGACCAGCCCCAGCATTTT. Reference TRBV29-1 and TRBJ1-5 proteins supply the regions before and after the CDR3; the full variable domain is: SAVISQKPSRDICQRGTSLTIQCQVDSQVTMMFWYRQQPGQSLTLIATANQGSEATYESGFVIDKFPISRPNLTFSTLTVSNMSPEDSSIYLCSVSGTGDQPQHFGDGTRLSIL.